This T cell receptor beta chain appears in the sequencing data of a study of control samples from healthy donors and cancer patients. Clones were read by immunoSEQ multiplex PCR, and TCRdb kept only the in-frame ones, dropping some. The repertoire holds fewer than 90,000 clones, with about 80% as singletons. Germline loops: CDR1 SGHTA, CDR2 FQGNSA. The CDR3 runs 14 residues. With 2 bases removed from V and 7 bases from J, the gap between germline ends came to 12 bases. The chain combines TRBV7-2 with TRBJ1-5, with a tentative D call TRBD1 (6 bases). The TCR originated in a man in his fifties or sixties in good health. Material for sequencing was blood. The DNA of the CDR3 is TGTGCCAGCAGCTTAAGAGGGGGGGACCAGCCCCAGCATTTT. Its protein product is CASSLRGGDQPQHF.